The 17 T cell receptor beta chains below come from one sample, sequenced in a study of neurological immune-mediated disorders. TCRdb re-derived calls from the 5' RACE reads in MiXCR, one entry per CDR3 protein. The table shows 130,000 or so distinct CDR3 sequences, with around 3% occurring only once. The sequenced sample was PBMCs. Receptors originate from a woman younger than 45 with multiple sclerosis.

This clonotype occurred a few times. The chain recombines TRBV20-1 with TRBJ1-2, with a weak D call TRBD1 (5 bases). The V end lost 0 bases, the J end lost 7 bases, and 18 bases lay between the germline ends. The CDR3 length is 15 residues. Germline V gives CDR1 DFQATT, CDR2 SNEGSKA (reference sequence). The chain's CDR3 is CSAREETVRTFGYTF. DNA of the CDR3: TGCAGTGCTAGAGAGGAGACAGTAAGGACGTTTGGCTACACCTTC.

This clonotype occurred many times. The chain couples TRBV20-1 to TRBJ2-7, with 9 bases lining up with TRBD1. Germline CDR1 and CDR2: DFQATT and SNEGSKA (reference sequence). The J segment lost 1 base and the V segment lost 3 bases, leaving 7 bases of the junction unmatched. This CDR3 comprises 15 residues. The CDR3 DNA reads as TGCAGTGCTAGTCTTACAGGGGGCCCGTCCTACGAGCAGTACTTC. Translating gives CSASLTGGPSYEQYF.

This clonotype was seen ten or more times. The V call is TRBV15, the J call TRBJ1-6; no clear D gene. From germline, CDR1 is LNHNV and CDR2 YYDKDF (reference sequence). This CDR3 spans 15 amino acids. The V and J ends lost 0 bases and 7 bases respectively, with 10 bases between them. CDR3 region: CATSRDRVKNSPLHF. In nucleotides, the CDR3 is TGTGCCACCAGCAGAGACCGGGTGAAAAATTCACCCCTCCACTTT.

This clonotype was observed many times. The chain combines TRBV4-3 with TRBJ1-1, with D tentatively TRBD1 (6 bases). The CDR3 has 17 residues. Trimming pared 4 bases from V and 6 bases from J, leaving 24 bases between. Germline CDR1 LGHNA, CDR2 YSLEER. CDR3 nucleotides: TGCGCCAGCAGCCTCGTACTTCCGGGACACCTGAATGCTGAAGCTTTCTTT. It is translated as CASSLVLPGHLNAEAFF.

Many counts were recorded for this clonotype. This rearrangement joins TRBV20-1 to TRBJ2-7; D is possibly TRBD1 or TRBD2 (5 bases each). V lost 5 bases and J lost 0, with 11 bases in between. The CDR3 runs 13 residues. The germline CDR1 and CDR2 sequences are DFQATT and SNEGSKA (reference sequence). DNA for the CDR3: TGCAGTGCTGGTCGGGACCTCTCCTACGAGCAGTACTTC. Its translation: CSAGRDLSYEQYF.

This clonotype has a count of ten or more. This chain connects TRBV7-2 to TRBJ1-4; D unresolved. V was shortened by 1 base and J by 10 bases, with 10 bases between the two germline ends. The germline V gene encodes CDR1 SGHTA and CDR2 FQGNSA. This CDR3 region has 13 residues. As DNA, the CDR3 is TGTGCCAGCAGCTTAGATCTCCGGTCAAAACTGTTTTTT. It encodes CASSLDLRSKLFF.

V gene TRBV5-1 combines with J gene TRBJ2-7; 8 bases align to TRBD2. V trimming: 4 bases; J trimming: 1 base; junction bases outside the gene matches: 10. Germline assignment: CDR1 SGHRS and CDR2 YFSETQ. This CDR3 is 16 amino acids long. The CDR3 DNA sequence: TGCGCCAGCAGCCCGCTGGACGGGGGGGGGTCCTACGAGCAGTACTTC. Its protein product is CASSPLDGGGSYEQYF.

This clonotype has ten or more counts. CDR3 sequence (DNA): TGTGCCATCAGTGCAGAGCGGGAGGTTTACAATGAGCAGTTCTTC. It encodes CAISAEREVYNEQFF. The rearrangement links TRBV10-3 to TRBJ2-1; 9 bases are a match to TRBD2. The CDR3 contains 15 residues. V gave up 4 bases and J gave up 4 bases; unmatched junction bases: 5. Per germline, CDR1 ENHRY and CDR2 SYGVKD.

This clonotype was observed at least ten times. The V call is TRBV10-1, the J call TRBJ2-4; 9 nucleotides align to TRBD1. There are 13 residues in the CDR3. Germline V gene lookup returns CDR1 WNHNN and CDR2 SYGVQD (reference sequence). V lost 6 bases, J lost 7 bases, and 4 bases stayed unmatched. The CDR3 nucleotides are TGCGCCAGCAGGGGGACAGGGAGTAACATTCAGTACTTC. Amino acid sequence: CASRGTGSNIQYF.

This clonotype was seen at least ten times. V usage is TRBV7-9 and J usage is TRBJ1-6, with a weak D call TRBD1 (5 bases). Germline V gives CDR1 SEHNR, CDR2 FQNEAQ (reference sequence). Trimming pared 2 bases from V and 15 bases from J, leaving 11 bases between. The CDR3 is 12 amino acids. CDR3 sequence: CASSLLTGILHF. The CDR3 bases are TGTGCCAGCAGCTTACTTACAGGCATCCTCCACTTT.

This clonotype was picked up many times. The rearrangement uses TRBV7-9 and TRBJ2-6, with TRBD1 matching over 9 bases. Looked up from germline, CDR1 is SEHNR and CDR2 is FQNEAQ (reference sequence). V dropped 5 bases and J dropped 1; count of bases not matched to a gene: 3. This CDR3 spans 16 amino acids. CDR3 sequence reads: CASSLQGASGANVLTF. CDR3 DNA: TGTGCCAGCAGCCTACAGGGGGCGTCTGGGGCCAACGTCCTGACTTTC.

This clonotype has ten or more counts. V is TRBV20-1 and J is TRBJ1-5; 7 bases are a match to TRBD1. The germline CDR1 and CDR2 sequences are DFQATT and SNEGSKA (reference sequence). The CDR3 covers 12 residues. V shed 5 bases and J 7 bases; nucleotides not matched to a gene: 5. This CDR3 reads CSAARTGQPQHF. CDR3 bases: TGCAGTGCTGCCCGGACAGGACAGCCCCAGCATTTT.

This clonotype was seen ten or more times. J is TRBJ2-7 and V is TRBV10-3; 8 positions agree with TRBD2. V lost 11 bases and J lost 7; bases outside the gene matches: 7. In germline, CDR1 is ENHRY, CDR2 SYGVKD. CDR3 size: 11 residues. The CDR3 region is CAAGGGGEQYF. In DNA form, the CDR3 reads TGTGCCGCTGGAGGCGGGGGGGAGCAGTACTTC.

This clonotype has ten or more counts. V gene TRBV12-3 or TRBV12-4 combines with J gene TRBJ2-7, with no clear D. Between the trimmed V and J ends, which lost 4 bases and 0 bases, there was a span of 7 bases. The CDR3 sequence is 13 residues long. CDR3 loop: CASSSTISYEQYF. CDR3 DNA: TGTGCCAGCAGTTCGACCATCTCCTACGAGCAGTACTTC.

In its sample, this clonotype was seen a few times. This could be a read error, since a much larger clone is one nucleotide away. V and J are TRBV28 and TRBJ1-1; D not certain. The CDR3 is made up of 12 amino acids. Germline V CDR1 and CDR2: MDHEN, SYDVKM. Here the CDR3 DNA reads TGTGACAGCAGTTTATCCCCTAACGGGGCTTTCTTT. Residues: CDSSLSPNGAFF.

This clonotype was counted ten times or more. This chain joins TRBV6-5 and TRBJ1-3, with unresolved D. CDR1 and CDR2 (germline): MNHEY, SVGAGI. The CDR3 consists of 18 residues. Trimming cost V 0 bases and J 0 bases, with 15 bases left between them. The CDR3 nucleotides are TGTGCCAGCAGTTACTCAGACGGGTCTGGGCCCTCTGGAAACACCATATATTTT. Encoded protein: CASSYSDGSGPSGNTIYF.

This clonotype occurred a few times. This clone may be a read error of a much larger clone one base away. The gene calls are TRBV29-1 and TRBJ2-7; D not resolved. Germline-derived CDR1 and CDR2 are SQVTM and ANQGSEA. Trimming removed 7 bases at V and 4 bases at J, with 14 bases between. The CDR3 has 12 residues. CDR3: CSEVQDRYEQYF. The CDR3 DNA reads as TGCAGCGAAGTTCAGGACCGGTACGAGCAGTACTTC.